A selection of T cell receptor beta chains follows, all from one sample in a study of spatial heterogeneity in lung cancer. Via MiXCR, TCRdb re-called the 5' RACE reads, giving one row per CDR3 protein. This sample has more than 35,000 distinct CDR3 sequences; approximately 5.2% occur once, and the top ten carry just over 25%. The starting material was PBMCs, obtained at surgery. Every receptor here comes from a female donor with early-stage non-small cell lung cancer. Both conserved end residues are part of each CDR3. The D gene is left open where the match is weak. Clone size is given for some rows only: seen once, a few or many times, or a class if the clone is expanded.

d_call	v_call	j_call	clone_size	cdr3_aa	cdr3_nt
TRBD1	TRBV7-2	TRBJ2-1	many	CASRNQGAYEQFF	TGTGCCAGCAGGAACCAGGGGGCCTATGAGCAGTTCTTC
-	TRBV7-2	TRBJ1-5	many	CASSERWSTQHF	TGTGCCAGCAGCGAAAGGTGGAGCACCCAGCATTTT
-	TRBV6-5	TRBJ2-1	few	CASSFGQSSYNEQFF	TGTGCCAGCAGTTTCGGACAGAGCTCCTACAATGAGCAGTTCTTC
TRBD1	TRBV5-1	TRBJ2-3	many	CASSIQGRTDTQYF	TGCGCCAGCAGTATACAGGGGCGCACAGATACGCAGTATTTT
-	TRBV19	TRBJ2-7	few	CASSIDLETGHYEQYF	TGTGCCAGTAGTATAGATCTGGAGACAGGACACTACGAGCAGTACTTC
TRBD1	TRBV7-2	TRBJ2-3	medium-sized	CASSLLTGIDTQYF	TGTGCCAGCAGCTTACTGACAGGGATAGATACGCAGTATTTT
-	TRBV30	TRBJ1-1	many	CAWSVRPNTEAFF	TGTGCCTGGAGTGTACGCCCGAACACTGAAGCTTTCTTT
-	TRBV28	TRBJ1-4	many	CASSLSQGNEKLFF	TGTGCCAGCAGCCTGTCTCAGGGGAATGAAAAACTGTTTTTT
TRBD2	TRBV24-1	TRBJ2-5	-	CATSDPLAGGKETQYF	TGTGCCACCAGTGACCCGCTAGCGGGGGGTAAAGAGACCCAGTACTTC
-	TRBV19	TRBJ1-1	many	CATLQGTTEAFF	TGTGCCACCCTACAGGGAACCACTGAAGCTTTCTTT
TRBD1	TRBV4-3	TRBJ1-2	-	CASSQEIPGQRSYGYTF	TGCGCCAGCAGCCAAGAAATACCGGGACAGCGGTCTTATGGCTACACCTTC
-	TRBV3-1	TRBJ1-4	-	CASSRGGGHEKLFF	TGTGCCAGCAGCCGAGGGGGGGGCCATGAAAAACTGTTTTTT
-	TRBV7-8	TRBJ1-2	many	CASSSGRFNYGYTF	TGTGCCAGCAGCTCCGGACGGTTTAACTATGGCTACACCTTC
-	TRBV6-2/TRBV6-3	TRBJ2-7	many	CASSFGQEYYEQYF	TGTGCCAGCAGTTTTGGGCAGGAGTACTACGAGCAGTACTTC
TRBD1	TRBV20-1	TRBJ2-2	many	CSARDRVNTGELFF	TGCAGTGCTAGGGACAGGGTGAACACCGGGGAGCTGTTTTTT
TRBD2	TRBV20-1	TRBJ2-5	many	CSARDPVEGKLAGGPRETQYF	TGCAGTGCTAGAGACCCAGTTGAAGGGAAGCTAGCGGGGGGGCCCAGGGAGACCCAGTACTTC
-	TRBV6-6	TRBJ2-3	many	CASVTGAGASTDTQYF	TGTGCCAGCGTAACAGGGGCGGGGGCTAGCACAGATACGCAGTATTTT
-	TRBV28	TRBJ1-5	-	CASSWEIWGLGNQPQHF	TGTGCCAGCAGTTGGGAGATCTGGGGGCTCGGCAATCAGCCCCAGCATTTT
-	TRBV28	TRBJ1-2	medium-sized	CASSFSSGYTF	TGTGCCAGCAGTTTCAGCTCTGGCTACACCTTC
-	TRBV5-6	TRBJ2-7	many	CASSWGTTYEQYF	TGTGCCAGCAGCTGGGGGACAACCTACGAGCAGTACTTC
TRBD1	TRBV5-1	TRBJ1-1	few	CASARGARRTEAFF	TGCGCCAGCGCCAGGGGGGCGCGCCGCACTGAAGCTTTCTTT
TRBD1	TRBV5-1	TRBJ1-5	many	CASSEDRGGTPQHF	TGCGCCAGCAGCGAGGACAGGGGAGGGACGCCCCAGCATTTT
-	TRBV4-1	TRBJ1-1	-	CASTYGHGVNTEAFF	TGCGCCAGCACCTACGGACACGGAGTGAACACTGAAGCTTTCTTT
TRBD1	TRBV3-1	TRBJ1-4	few	CASSHRGGNEKLFF	TGTGCCAGCAGCCACAGGGGGGGGAATGAAAAACTGTTTTTT
-	TRBV20-1	TRBJ2-1	many	CSAPGLSYNEQFF	TGCAGTGCCCCGGGTCTCTCCTACAATGAGCAGTTCTTC
-	TRBV18	TRBJ1-1	many	CASSPSMNTEAFF	TGTGCCAGCTCACCCTCAATGAACACTGAAGCTTTCTTT
TRBD1	TRBV28	TRBJ1-4	many	CASSGDRGDNEKLFF	TGTGCCAGCAGTGGTGACAGGGGAGATAATGAAAAACTGTTTTTT
TRBD1	TRBV3-1	TRBJ1-1	many	CASSPRPGQGAEAFF	TGTGCCAGCAGCCCGCGACCGGGACAGGGGGCTGAAGCTTTCTTT
-	TRBV7-2	TRBJ1-3	-	CASSLARGNSGNTIYF	TGTGCCAGCAGCTTGGCAAGGGGGAACTCTGGAAACACCATATATTTT
-	TRBV4-3	TRBJ2-7	many	CASSHYPYEQYF	TGCGCCAGCAGCCACTACCCCTACGAGCAGTACTTC
TRBD2	TRBV6-2/TRBV6-3	TRBJ2-2	many	CASSAAGGQNTGELFF	TGTGCCAGCAGTGCTGCGGGGGGCCAGAACACCGGGGAGCTGTTTTTT
-	TRBV9	TRBJ2-2	many	CASTKTRITGELFF	TGTGCCAGCACCAAAACTCGGATCACCGGGGAGCTGTTTTTT
-	TRBV2	TRBJ2-1	many	CASSAAGGEQFF	TGTGCCAGCAGTGCGGCTGGGGGGGAGCAGTTCTTC
TRBD1	TRBV12-3/TRBV12-4	TRBJ2-7	-	CASSFDRGYEQYF	TGTGCCAGCAGTTTCGACAGGGGGTACGAGCAGTACTTC
TRBD1	TRBV10-3	TRBJ1-4	many	CAIGQGGEKLFF	TGTGCCATCGGGCAGGGGGGCGAAAAACTGTTTTTT